This record covers a single TCR beta chain. No antigen is known for it. These data belong to a study of Ad26.COV2.S vaccination and SARS-CoV-2 variants. Indicated treatment: 15 to 20 received Ad26.COV2.S at low or high dose, single or two shots; 5 received placebo; per-sample allocation not given. Samples came from day 63 after the first vaccine or placebo injection. Findings and limits, study-wide: Breadth measured for non-spike TCRs was similar across vaccine and placebo recipients.

Some clones are missing from TCRdb's copy, which holds only in-frame ones; the method was immunoSEQ multiplex PCR. The profile shows hundreds of thousands of clones, about 88% of them singletons. V lost 3 bases and J lost 3, with 12 bases in between. Germline V lookup: CDR1 SGHTA, CDR2 FQGNSA. The CDR3 spans 15 residues. Sequences were derived from peripheral blood, sampled in a trial of Ad26.COV2.S vaccine versus placebo. This chain connects TRBV7-2 to TRBJ2-1; tentative D call: TRBD2 (6 bases). This TCR derives from a person aged 18-65 years who received the Ad26.COV2.S COVID-19 vaccine or a placebo. CDR3: CASSFAGSGYNEQFF. The CDR3 DNA reads TGTGCCAGCAGCTTTGCCGGGAGCGGCTACAATGAGCAGTTCTTC.